A single sample is the source of the 26 T cell receptor beta chains below, sequenced in a study of neurological immune-mediated disorders. One entry per CDR3 protein results from TCRdb running MiXCR on the 5' RACE reads. The sample consists of roughly 60,000 distinct CDR3 sequences, roughly 3.5% of them appearing once. The sequenced sample was PBMCs. The source of these receptors is a woman aged 25-40 years with multiple sclerosis.

This clonotype was detected ten times or more. The rearrangement uses TRBV5-1 and TRBJ1-5; the match to TRBD1 covers 7 bases. From germline, CDR1 is SGHRS and CDR2 YFSETQ. V was clipped by 0 bases and J by 2 bases; unmatched bases: 2. The CDR3 totals 15 residues. CDR3 in amino acids: CASSLGQGGNQPQHF. The CDR3 bases are TGCGCCAGCAGCTTGGGACAGGGCGGCAATCAGCCCCAGCATTTT. Variable domain in full (rest from reference TRBV5-1 and TRBJ1-5): KAGVTQTPRYLIKTRGQQVTLSCSPISGHRSVSWYQQTPGQGLQFLFEYFSETQRNKGNFPGRFSGRQFSNSRSEMNVSTLELGDSALYLCASSLGQGGNQPQHFGDGTRLSIL.

At least ten counts were recorded for this clonotype. V and J are TRBV28 and TRBJ2-7; D gene uncertain. The CDR3 has 11 residues. Germline V CDR1 and CDR2: MDHEN, SYDVKM. Trimming left V 4 bases short and J 6 bases short, with 7 bases between. DNA of the CDR3: TGTGCCAGCAGTTCATTCTCCGAGCAGTACTTC. Its translation is CASSSFSEQYF. The whole variable domain, filled in from reference TRBV28 and TRBJ2-7, reads DVKVTQSSRYLVKRTGEKVFLECVQDMDHENMFWYRQDPGLGLRLIYFSYDVKMKEKGDIPEGYSVSREKKERFSLILESASTNQTSMYLCASSSFSEQYFGPGTRLTVT.

Many counts were recorded for this clonotype. The J gene is TRBJ2-5, the V gene TRBV5-1; the D gene is possibly TRBD1 (6 bases). Germline CDR1 and CDR2: SGHRS and YFSETQ. This CDR3 has 15 residues. V lost 4 bases and J 0 bases, leaving 13 bases between the germline ends. The DNA for the CDR3 is TGCGCCAGCAGCCTCGGACAGACGTACCAAGAGACCCAGTACTTC. Its translation: CASSLGQTYQETQYF.

This clonotype appeared many times. The chain links TRBV3-1 to TRBJ2-5, with 7 bases aligning to TRBD2. Germline trimming cut 4 bases from V and 5 bases from J; bases unmatched to any gene: 4. Germline lookup yields CDR1 LGHDT and CDR2 YNNKEL (reference sequence). The CDR3 consists of 13 residues. The CDR3 DNA reads as TGTGCCAGCAGCCCAGCGGGATCGGAGACCCAGTACTTC. This gives the protein CASSPAGSETQYF.

This clonotype was recorded at least ten times. This chain joins TRBV2 and TRBJ2-1; no firm D call. V gave up 6 bases and J gave up 7 bases, with 19 bases separating them. The CDR3 totals 15 residues. The germline CDR1 and CDR2 sequences are SNHLY and FYNNEI. For the CDR3, the DNA is TGTGCCAGCAGCCCCCCTTCTAGTCGCCCTAATGAGCAGTTCTTC. This codes for CASSPPSSRPNEQFF.

This clonotype came up many times. V is TRBV27 and J is TRBJ2-7; a weak D match, TRBD1 (6 bases). This CDR3 is built from 15 residues. Germline V lookup: CDR1 MNHEY, CDR2 SMNVEV (reference sequence). Trimming pared 6 bases from V and 1 base from J, leaving 16 bases between. The CDR3, as DNA: TGTGCCAGCAGCCCGGCAGGGGATACGTCCTACGAGCAGTACTTC. It encodes CASSPAGDTSYEQYF.

In its sample, this clonotype was seen many times. V is TRBV6-5 and J is TRBJ1-1; no clear D. The CDR3 is 13 residues long. Trimming took off 7 bases at V and 1 base at J, with 10 bases between the two ends. The germline CDR1 and CDR2 sequences are MNHEY and SVGAGI. CDR3 coding DNA: TGTGCCAGCATCAGGTCAGGGAACACTGAAGCTTTCTTT. It is translated as CASIRSGNTEAFF.

V usage is TRBV20-1 and J usage is TRBJ2-3; D might be TRBD2 (6 bases). V was clipped by 5 bases and J by 1 base, with 13 bases between them. The CDR3 consists of 14 residues. Germline CDR1 and CDR2: DFQATT and SNEGSKA (reference sequence). CDR3 sequence (DNA): TGCAGTGCTCCCCTGTCGGGAGGCACAGATACGCAGTATTTT. It codes for CSAPLSGGTDTQYF.

This clonotype was found many times. CDR3 region: CASSSTGMPLNEQFF. Here the CDR3 DNA reads TGTGCCAGCAGCTCGACAGGGATGCCCCTCAATGAGCAGTTCTTC. The chain links TRBV7-2 to TRBJ2-1; 7 nucleotides line up with TRBD1. CDR3 length: 15 amino acids. The V segment lost 4 bases and the J segment 6 bases; nucleotides outside the gene matches: 9. Germline V CDR1 and CDR2: SGHTA, FQGNSA.

This clonotype was counted only a few times. The genes are TRBV20-1 and TRBJ1-5; 7 positions agree with TRBD1. The CDR3 consists of 16 residues. In germline, CDR1 is DFQATT, CDR2 SNEGSKA (reference sequence). After removal of 4 bases from V and 6 bases from J, the junction contained 15 bases not matched to a gene. Written as DNA, the CDR3 is TGCAGTGCTACGCTAACGGAGGGGGCAGGGCGTCAGCCCCAGCATTTT. It yields the protein CSATLTEGAGRQPQHF.

There are many counts of this clonotype. This chain uses TRBV5-1 with TRBJ1-1; 7 bases agree with TRBD1. Losses at the gene ends were 7 bases for V and 1 base for J; bases not matched to a gene: 7. Germline CDR1 SGHRS, CDR2 YFSETQ. The CDR3 is 14 residues long. CDR3 nucleotide sequence: TGCGCCAGCGCCTGGGACAGTCGGAACACTGAAGCTTTCTTT. This codes for CASAWDSRNTEAFF.

This clonotype turned up a few times. This may be a read error: a much more frequent sequence differs by one nucleotide. The chain carries TRBV7-8 and TRBJ2-1, with a weak D call TRBD2 (6 bases). CDR3 length: 14 amino acids. V lost 3 bases to trimming and J lost 8 bases, with 14 bases between them. CDR1 and CDR2 (germline): SGHVS, FQNEAQ. The CDR3 nucleotides are TGTGCCAGCAGCTTGACTAGAGGGAAACATGAGCAGTTCTTC. Its protein product is CASSLTRGKHEQFF.

This clonotype was detected ten times or more. The chain links TRBV14 to TRBJ2-7; D gene uncertain. The CDR3 is 15 residues long. The germline V gene encodes CDR1 SGHDN and CDR2 FVKESK. The V gene lost 3 bases and the J gene lost 3 bases, with 15 bases spanning the gap. CDR3 residues: CASSHLDTDLYEQYF. DNA for the CDR3: TGTGCCAGCAGCCACCTCGACACTGATCTCTACGAGCAGTACTTC.

This clonotype has at least ten counts. The junction departs from the called germline gene at one end, perhaps through a read error. The gene calls are TRBV20-1 and TRBJ1-5; 7 nucleotides align to TRBD1. The CDR3 length is 16 residues. Germline values: CDR1 DFQATT, CDR2 SNEGSKA (reference sequence). CDR3 DNA: TGCAGTGCTAGAGACCAATCTTCAGGGGGGTATCAGCCCCAGAATTTT. Residues: CSARDQSSGGYQPQNF.

This clonotype was recorded many times. This chain links TRBV27 with TRBJ1-6; D ambiguous. The CDR3 consists of 15 residues. Germline loops: CDR1 MNHEY, CDR2 SMNVEV (reference sequence). With 5 bases removed from V and 9 bases from J, the gap between germline ends came to 17 bases. This CDR3 is CASSPLAGSSSPLHF. Here the CDR3 DNA reads TGTGCCAGCAGTCCCCTTGCAGGTTCTTCTTCACCCCTCCACTTT.

This clonotype was observed at least ten times. The chain recombines TRBV25-1 with TRBJ1-2; 8 positions agree with TRBD1. Germline loops: CDR1 MGHDK, CDR2 SYGVNS. V was clipped by 6 bases and J by 4 bases; unmatched bases: 7. The CDR3 sequence is 14 residues long. In DNA, the CDR3 is TGTGCCAGCAGAGGACAGGGAGATTTCTATGGCTACACCTTC. It codes for CASRGQGDFYGYTF.

This clonotype has at least ten counts. The gene calls are TRBV10-3 and TRBJ2-3; 9 bases are shared with TRBD2. Germline values: CDR1 ENHRY, CDR2 SYGVKD. CDR3 size: 16 residues. Trimming at V came to 4 bases and at J to 4 bases, leaving 9 bases not matched to a gene. The CDR3, as DNA: TGTGCCATCAGTGCTATTCTGGGACTAGCTGCAGATACGCAGTATTTT. Its protein is CAISAILGLAADTQYF.

The CDR3 loop reads CASSLRSTTIWGYTF. The CDR3 coding sequence is TGTGCCAGCAGTTTAAGGTCGACAACCATTTGGGGCTACACCTTC. The genes are TRBV12-3 or TRBV12-4 and TRBJ1-2; unclear D gene. The germline V and J ends were trimmed by 2 bases and 8 bases, with 18 bases remaining between them. This CDR3 comprises 15 residues.

In its sample, this clonotype was seen many times. This chain links TRBV4-1 with TRBJ2-2, with D tentatively TRBD1 (6 bases). Germline assignment: CDR1 MGHRA and CDR2 YSYEKL. The V end was cut by 0 bases, the J end by 7 bases, with 12 bases between. The CDR3 consists of 15 residues. The CDR3 nucleotides are TGCGCCAGCAGCCAAGAGTTGGCAGGGGTCGGGGAGCTGTTTTTT. Translated: CASSQELAGVGELFF.

This clonotype occurred many times. The chain carries TRBV29-1 and TRBJ1-2, with 9 positions matching TRBD1. CDR1 SQVTM and CDR2 ANQGSEA come from the germline V gene. The J segment lost 8 bases and the V segment lost 7 bases, leaving 8 bases of the junction unmatched. This CDR3 has 12 amino acids. The DNA for the CDR3 is TGCAGCGCTCCACAGGGGGCATGGGGCTACACCTTC. Encoded protein: CSAPQGAWGYTF. Based on the CDR3 plus reference TRBV29-1 and TRBJ1-2, the full variable domain is SAVISQKPSRDICQRGTSLTIQCQVDSQVTMMFWYRQQPGQSLTLIATANQGSEATYESGFVIDKFPISRPNLTFSTLTVSNMSPEDSSIYLCSAPQGAWGYTFGSGTRLTVV.

This clonotype has just a few counts. The junction departs from germline at one end; a sequencing error may be responsible. V usage is TRBV5-1 and J usage is TRBJ2-5; D gene ambiguous. CDR3 length: 11 residues. Germline V gene data show CDR1 as SGHRS and CDR2 as YFSETQ. The CDR3 nucleotides read TGCGCCAGCAGCTTCCAAGAGACCAAGTACTTC. Its protein is CASSFQETKYF. Full variable domain (remainder filled in from reference TRBV5-1 and TRBJ2-5): KAGVTQTPRYLIKTRGQQVTLSCSPISGHRSVSWYQQTPGQGLQFLFEYFSETQRNKGNFPGRFSGRQFSNSRSEMNVSTLELGDSALYLCASSFQETKYFGPGTRLLVL.

Comments on this clonotype: A read error is possible here, since a much larger clone lies one base away. The rearrangement joins TRBV29-1 to TRBJ2-4, with 10 bases that match TRBD1. CDR1 and CDR2 (germline): SQVTM, ANQGSEA. J gave up 10 bases and V 6 bases, and 12 bases lay outside the gene matches. The CDR3 is 14 amino acids. CDR3 residues: CSVETGQGRKIQYF. The CDR3 bases are TGCAGCGTCGAGACGGGACAGGGGAGGAAAATTCAGTACTTC.

This clonotype was observed at least ten times. The V call is TRBV5-1, the J call TRBJ2-1; 13 nucleotides align to TRBD2. Germline loops: CDR1 SGHRS, CDR2 YFSETQ. CDR3 length: 18 residues. The junction had 9 bases not matched to a gene; V was cut back by 2 bases and J by 4 bases. CDR3 DNA sequence: TGCGCCAGCAGCTTCGGAGGACTAGCGGGGGAGAGGTACAATGAGCAGTTCTTC. This sequence encodes CASSFGGLAGERYNEQFF.

This clonotype showed up many times. The chain joins TRBV12-3 or TRBV12-4 to TRBJ2-1, with 7 bases that match TRBD2. With V trimmed by 1 base and J by 7 bases, 1 base remained unmatched. This CDR3 is built from 13 residues. The DNA of the CDR3 is TGTGCCAGCAGTTTAGGGACTAGAAATGAGCAGTTCTTC. This sequence encodes CASSLGTRNEQFF.

This CDR3 reads CASSPGAATNEKLFF. The CDR3 DNA follows: TGTGCCAGCAGCCCCGGGGCTGCAACTAATGAAAAACTGTTTTTT. The V gene is TRBV7-9, the J gene TRBJ1-4, with D possibly matching TRBD1 (5 bases). Per germline, CDR1 SEHNR and CDR2 FQNEAQ (reference sequence). V was trimmed by 5 bases and J by 0 bases, leaving 10 bases between them. CDR3 length equals 15 residues.

This clonotype occurred many times. The chain uses TRBV12-3 or TRBV12-4 and TRBJ2-3, with 11 bases that match TRBD2. This CDR3 spans 16 amino acids. J lost 4 bases, V lost 4 bases, and 7 bases had no gene match. The CDR3 reads CASSYKTSGVADTQYF. Here the CDR3 DNA reads TGTGCCAGCAGTTATAAGACTAGCGGGGTCGCAGATACGCAGTATTTT.